This T cell receptor (beta chain) came from a study of T cell repertoires in cytomegalovirus infection. CDR3 length: 16 amino acids. Trimming took 6 bases from V and 3 from J, leaving 18 bases between them. The germline V gene encodes CDR1 MRHNA and CDR2 SNTAGT. MiXCR was run by TCRdb on the reads, yielding one entry per CDR3 protein. The repertoire holds 350,000 to 400,000 distinct CDR3 sequences, with about 34% as singletons. Concerning this clonotype: Antigen specificity is unknown.

Study outcomes and limitations: What dominated the ex vivo response were HLA-C-restricted CMV-specific TCR beta clonotypes. Cumulative public TCR beta family frequency identified CMV carriers with the relevant HLA.

The specimen comprised cultured PBMCs, sampled from culture after CMV antigen stimulation. This sequence was found in a human donor in good health (CMV status not recorded). Some clones in this sample may be carry-over from other donors' samples. The rearrangement joins TRBV6-4 to TRBJ2-1, with D possibly TRBD1 on 6 matching bases. The CDR3 nucleotides are TGTGCCAGCAGCCTCGACGGGACAAGATTCTACAATGAGCAGTTCTTC. The encoded protein is CASSLDGTRFYNEQFF.